A single sample is the source of the 28 T cell receptor beta chains below, sequenced in a study of prognosis after radiotherapy for stage I lung cancer. Using two-round multiplex PCR, the authors amplified TCR beta CDR3 from genomic DNA. Primers specific to each TRBV and TRBJ gene drove first-round PCR. MiXCR, applied by TCRdb to the multiplex PCR reads, yields one record per CDR3 protein. The sample records about 14,000 distinct CDR3 sequences, 25% to 35% being singletons. Material: PBMCs, obtained before or after stereotactic body radiation therapy (not recorded which). All receptors derive from a donor aged 50 or older with non-small cell lung cancer.

A note on this clonotype: This is likely an artifact of a read error, given a far larger clone one base away. The CDR3 loop reads CASRSEGGNQETQYF. The CDR3 coding sequence is TGTGCCAGCAGATCTGAAGGCGGGAACCAAGAGACCCAGTACTTC. V gene TRBV6-8 combines with J gene TRBJ2-5; D might be TRBD2 (6 bases). Between the trimmed V and J ends, which lost 6 bases and 0 bases, there was a span of 14 bases. Germline CDR1 reads MNHGY; CDR2 reads SAAAGT. The CDR3 runs to 15 residues.

This clonotype was observed many times. The chain employs TRBV28 and TRBJ2-5, with 16 bases that match TRBD2. V dropped 5 bases and J dropped 0; count of bases not matched to a gene: 6. This CDR3 spans 18 amino acids. Per the germline V gene, CDR1 is MDHEN and CDR2 is SYDVKM. The DNA for the CDR3 is TGTGCCAGCAGTCCTGGGACTAGCGGGAGGGGGTACCAAGAGACCCAGTACTTC. This translates into CASSPGTSGRGYQETQYF.

This clonotype showed up many times. V gene TRBV18 combines with J gene TRBJ1-2, with 7 nucleotides matching TRBD1. CDR3 length: 14 amino acids. Trimming cost V 2 bases and J 3 bases; bases outside gene matches: 3. The V gene's germline CDR1 is KGHSH and CDR2 LQKENI. The CDR3 reads CASSPVGTDYGYTF. CDR3 nucleotides: TGTGCCAGCTCACCAGTAGGGACAGACTATGGCTACACCTTC. The whole variable domain, filled in from reference TRBV18 and TRBJ1-2, reads NAGVMQNPRHLVRRRGQEARLRCSPMKGHSHVYWYRQLPEEGLKFMVYLQKENIIDESGMPKERFSAEFPKEGPSILRIQQVVRGDSAAYFCASSPVGTDYGYTFGSGTRLTVV.

This clonotype was recorded at least ten times. The chain joins TRBV29-1 to TRBJ2-7; 8 nucleotides align to TRBD1. Germline CDR1 reads SQVTM; CDR2 reads ANQGSEA. After removal of 1 base from V and 0 bases from J, the junction contained 5 bases not matched to a gene. The CDR3 is 15 residues long. CDR3 coding DNA: TGCAGCGTTGAAGGGTCTGGACAGGGCTCCTACGAGCAGTACTTC. As protein: CSVEGSGQGSYEQYF.

This clonotype is labeled medium-sized. The chain combines TRBV28 with TRBJ2-7; unclear D gene. The CDR3 is 14 residues long. Germline V gene sequence: CDR1 MDHEN, CDR2 SYDVKM. V lost 5 bases and J lost 2, with 13 bases in between. In DNA form, the CDR3 reads TGTGCCAGCAGTCTCGGCGGCGGCCCCTACGAGCAGTACTTC. Its protein is CASSLGGGPYEQYF.

J is TRBJ1-2 and V is TRBV11-2, with 11 bases identical to TRBD1. CDR3 length: 14 residues. Germline assignment: CDR1 SGHAT and CDR2 FQNNGV. The V gene end was trimmed by 5 bases and the J gene end by 2 bases; junction bases not matched to a gene: 1. In DNA form, the CDR3 reads TGTGCCAGCAGCCGGGACAGGGGGAACTATGGCTACACCTTC. This codes for CASSRDRGNYGYTF.

About this clonotype itself: Because the CDR3 is missing its conserved closing phenylalanine or tryptophan, this is likely a read error. The chain employs TRBV27 and TRBJ2-5; D possibly uses TRBD1 or TRBD2 (5 bases each). The CDR3 totals 14 residues. Per germline, CDR1 MNHEY and CDR2 SMNVEV (reference sequence). As DNA, the CDR3 is TGTGCCAGCCAGAGGGGCAGGGCGCAAGAGACACAGTACTTA. It specifies CASQRGRAQETQYL.

In this sample, this clonotype turned up many times. The rearrangement uses TRBV5-4 and TRBJ2-1; D uncertain. Trimming took 4 bases from V and 9 from J, leaving 11 bases between them. In germline, CDR1 is SGHNT, CDR2 YYREEE (reference sequence). This CDR3 is 12 amino acids long. CDR3 protein: CASSHGAGEQFF. Written as DNA, the CDR3 is TGTGCCAGCAGCCACGGCGCTGGTGAGCAGTTCTTC.

A word on this clonotype: The junction departs from germline at one end; a sequencing error may be responsible. V gene TRBV5-1 combines with J gene TRBJ1-5; D possibly corresponds to TRBD1 (5 bases). Germline CDR1 and CDR2: SGHRS and YFSETQ. The length of the CDR3 is 14 residues. CDR3 protein: CASSYGANDQHQHF. In DNA, the CDR3 is TGCGCCAGCAGCTACGGGGCAAATGATCAGCACCAGCATTTT. The full variable domain, rest sourced from reference TRBV5-1 and TRBJ1-5, is KAGVTQTPRYLIKTRGQQVTLSCSPISGHRSVSWYQQTPGQGLQFLFEYFSETQRNKGNFPGRFSGRQFSNSRSEMNVSTLELGDSALYLCASSYGANDQHQHFGDGTRLSIL.

This clonotype has ten or more counts. For the CDR3, the DNA is TGTGCCAGCAGCCAAAGTACCGGAGTTCGTGGGAGCACTGAAGCTTTCTTT. It is translated as CASSQSTGVRGSTEAFF. The rearrangement links TRBV7-3 to TRBJ1-1; D gene unclear. The V and J ends lost 5 bases and 4 bases respectively, with 23 bases between them. This CDR3 has 17 residues. The germline gives CDR1 SGHTA, CDR2 FQGTGA.

At least ten counts were recorded for this clonotype. This chain uses TRBV28 with TRBJ1-2; tentatively, D is TRBD1 (5 bases). In germline, CDR1 is MDHEN, CDR2 SYDVKM. The CDR3 sequence is 14 residues long. V was trimmed by 3 bases and J by 8 bases, leaving 16 bases between them. This CDR3 is CASSFSGLGEGYTF. CDR3 DNA sequence: TGTGCCAGCAGTTTCTCAGGGCTGGGGGAAGGCTACACCTTC.

Many counts were recorded for this clonotype. This chain connects TRBV4-1 to TRBJ1-1, with 9 positions matching TRBD1. This CDR3 is built from 15 residues. V lost 4 bases, J lost 2 bases, and 5 bases stayed unmatched. Germline-derived CDR1 and CDR2 are MGHRA and YSYEKL. CDR3 residues: CASSLRDRVNTEAFF. The CDR3 bases are TGCGCCAGCAGCCTCCGGGACAGGGTTAACACTGAAGCTTTCTTT.

This clonotype counts as medium-sized. The chain combines TRBV6-5 with TRBJ1-1; D is possibly TRBD1 (6 bases). Germline CDR1 MNHEY, CDR2 SVGAGI. This CDR3 is 14 amino acids long. V lost 1 base and J lost 3, with 9 bases in between. In DNA, the CDR3 is TGTGCCAGCAGTTACTGGTACAGGGACACTGAAGCTTTCTTT. Its translation: CASSYWYRDTEAFF.

In regard to this clonotype: Being one base from a much bigger clone, this may be a read error. V gene TRBV2 combines with J gene TRBJ2-7; TRBD2 is a possible D gene (6 bases). Germline loops: CDR1 SNHLY, CDR2 FYNNEI. V lost 9 bases, J lost 10 bases, and 22 bases lay in between. This CDR3 spans 13 amino acids. CDR3 coding DNA: TGTGCCAGACTAGGGTCTAGGAGGGCGGCCCAGTACTTC. This gives the protein CARLGSRRAAQYF.

Worth noting for this clonotype: A read error is possible here, since a much larger clone lies one base away. The chain is built from TRBV19 and TRBJ2-4; 7 nucleotides agree with TRBD1. CDR1 is LNHDA and CDR2 is SQIVND in the germline V gene (reference sequence). The CDR3 loop spans 19 amino acids. Losses at the gene ends were 2 bases for V and 0 bases for J; bases not matched to a gene: 13. CDR3: CASSIMPGQTGLAKNIQYF. The CDR3 DNA is TGTGCCAGTAGTATAATGCCAGGGCAGACAGGGTTAGCCAAAAACATTCAGTACTTC.

Concerning this clonotype: At one end the junction does not follow the germline gene, possibly because of a read error. The V call is TRBV6-5, the J call TRBJ2-1; 10 bases match TRBD2. This CDR3 region has 15 residues. The germline V gene encodes CDR1 MNHEY and CDR2 SVGAGI. DNA for the CDR3: TGTGCCAGTAGTTTACTAGCGGGGACCTACAATGGGCAGTTCTTC. Translated: CASSLLAGTYNGQFF.

As concerns this clonotype: Given a far larger clone just one base away, this is likely a sequencing read error. The gene calls are TRBV7-9 and TRBJ2-2, with D possibly being TRBD2 (5 bases). The CDR3 covers 13 residues. In germline, CDR1 is SEHNR, CDR2 FQNEAQ (reference sequence). CDR3 DNA sequence: TGTGCCAGCAGCTTGGCGAACACCGGGAAGCTGTTTTTT. Its protein product is CASSLANTGKLFF.

This clonotype is labeled medium-sized. The chain carries TRBV28 and TRBJ2-1, with D perhaps matching TRBD1 (5 bases). V was shortened by 7 bases and J by 5 bases, with 21 bases between the two germline ends. CDR1 MDHEN and CDR2 SYDVKM come from the germline V gene. This CDR3 spans 16 amino acids. The CDR3 region is CASTSPGLGQNNEQFF. CDR3 bases: TGTGCCAGCACCTCCCCAGGGCTCGGACAAAACAATGAGCAGTTCTTC.

To note about this clonotype: It is likely a read error: a sequence one base away is far more abundant. The rearrangement links TRBV11-2 to TRBJ1-1, with a tentative D call TRBD1 (5 bases). CDR1 is SGHAT and CDR2 is FQNNGV in the germline V gene. The ends were cut back, 5 bases at V and 7 bases at J, with 17 bases in the middle. The CDR3 is 14 residues long. The CDR3 DNA is TGTGCCAGCAGCCGATATCAGGGTTCCAATGAAGCTTTCTTT. Encoded protein: CASSRYQGSNEAFF.

The table lists this clonotype with many counts. The rearrangement links TRBV20-1 to TRBJ2-7, with 9 bases identical to TRBD2. The ends lost 2 bases at V and 3 bases at J; junction bases unmatched: 5. CDR1 and CDR2 (germline): DFQATT, SNEGSKA (reference sequence). There are 14 residues in the CDR3. CDR3 in DNA: TGCAGTGCTAGAAGTTGGACTAGCGTCTACGAGCAGTACTTC. It specifies CSARSWTSVYEQYF.

By share, this clonotype counts as medium-sized. This rearrangement joins TRBV6-5 to TRBJ2-7; 14 positions match TRBD2. The CDR3 is 16 residues long. Germline V gene data show CDR1 as MNHEY and CDR2 as SVGAGI. J lost 5 bases, V lost 2 bases, and 5 bases had no gene match. CDR3 in DNA: TGTGCCAGCAGTTACGGGACTAGCGGGAGAAGGGACGAGCAGTACTTC. Its protein product is CASSYGTSGRRDEQYF.

A word on this clonotype: It differs at one base from a far larger clone, so likely a read error. This sequence joins TRBV7-9 and TRBJ1-1, with 12 bases that match TRBD1. The CDR3 length is 16 residues. Germline-derived CDR1 and CDR2 are SEHNR and FQNEAQ (reference sequence). This CDR3 is CASSLGQGAGNTGAFF. Written as DNA, the CDR3 is TGTGCCAGCAGTTTGGGACAGGGGGCGGGGAACACTGGAGCTTTCTTT.

Note on this clonotype: This is likely an artifact of a read error, given a far larger clone one base away. The genes are TRBV2 and TRBJ2-5; the match to TRBD2 covers 9 bases. The J call may be mistaken, given a closer DNA end match to TRBJ2-7. The CDR3 sequence is 13 residues long. The germline CDR1 and CDR2 sequences are SNHLY and FYNNEI. The CDR3, as DNA: TGTGCCAGCTTAGCGGGAGACCTCGACGAGCAGTACTTC. Protein: CASLAGDLDEQYF.

This clonotype is judged medium-sized (0.01 to 0.1%). The rearrangement joins TRBV20-1 to TRBJ2-1; 12 nucleotides match TRBD2. CDR1 is DFQATT and CDR2 is SNEGSKA in the germline V gene (reference sequence). The CDR3 has 20 residues. V shed 2 bases, J shed 0 bases, and the junction held 14 bases outside the gene matches. This chain's CDR3 is CSARLAGGLNKLGSYNEQFF. The DNA of the CDR3 is TGCAGTGCTAGACTAGCGGGAGGGCTAAACAAGTTAGGCTCCTACAATGAGCAGTTCTTC.

This clonotype was observed many times. This chain links TRBV5-1 with TRBJ2-7, with 7 bases matching TRBD2. This CDR3 contains 13 residues. After removal of 4 bases from V and 4 bases from J, the junction contained 5 bases not matched to a gene. Germline V gives CDR1 SGHRS, CDR2 YFSETQ. The DNA of the CDR3 is TGCGCCAGCAGCCCGGACGGGAGGTACGAGCAGTACTTC. Its translation is CASSPDGRYEQYF.

This clonotype showed up many times. This chain joins TRBV29-1 and TRBJ2-3, with 9 bases lining up with TRBD2. With V trimmed by 3 bases and J by 4 bases, 2 bases remained unmatched. The V gene's germline CDR1 is SQVTM and CDR2 ANQGSEA. The CDR3 extends over 13 amino acids. The CDR3, as DNA: TGCAGCGTTGATAAGCGGGGGGCAGATACGCAGTATTTT. Its protein is CSVDKRGADTQYF.

The chain joins TRBV6-1 to TRBJ2-1, with TRBD2 as a possible D gene (6 bases). This CDR3 contains 16 residues. Trimming removed 6 bases from V and 8 bases from J, with 23 bases in between. The germline V gene has CDR1 MNHNS and CDR2 SASEGT. The CDR3 DNA reads as TGTGCCAGCAGCCGCCATAGACAGAGCTGGGGGGATGAGCAGTTCTTC. This encodes CASSRHRQSWGDEQFF.

The rearrangement links TRBV6-1 to TRBJ1-1, with 11 bases that match TRBD1. CDR3 length equals 17 residues. The J segment lost 1 base and the V segment lost 5 bases, leaving 9 bases of the junction unmatched. CDR1 MNHNS and CDR2 SASEGT come from the germline V gene. CDR3 coding DNA: TGTGCCAGCAGTCCTTGGACAGGGGGCGCGAGGAACACTGAAGCTTTCTTT. This gives the protein CASSPWTGGARNTEAFF.